This entry describes one TCR beta chain. Its antigen is unidentified. A second PCR of 7 to 11 cycles used a sample-barcoded 5' primer and a J-beta primer mix. TCRdb analysed the 5' RACE reads with MiXCR anew, one entry per CDR3 protein. Of under 2,000,000 distinct CDR3 sequences listed, about 49% are singletons. Germline CDR1 is MNHEY and CDR2 is SVGAGI. The CDR3 is 14 amino acids. J gave up 6 bases and V 6 bases, and 10 bases lay outside the gene matches. This sample was included in a study of blood T cells in healthy people across ages. Study conclusions and caveats: Lack of knowledge of donor CMV status possibly confounded expanded clonotype changes.

The sequence was collected from a woman aged 40 to 50 in good health. Sample: blood. The J gene is TRBJ1-1, the V gene TRBV6-5, with 7 bases matching TRBD1. CDR3 amino acids: CASRTTGSHPEAFF. The CDR3 bases are TGTGCCAGCAGAACGACAGGGAGCCACCCTGAAGCTTTCTTT.